These 31 T cell receptor beta chains share one sample of origin, sequenced in a study of blood T cell repertoires in COVID-19. Assay: immunoSEQ multiplex PCR; the TCRdb copy retains only in-frame clones and omits some. The sample includes around 320,000 clones, around 88% of them seen just once. The source material was peripheral blood. These receptor sequences come from a woman in her twenties or thirties who had recovered from COVID-19.

The chain is built from TRBV5-1 and TRBJ2-3; weak D call: TRBD1 (5 bases). V lost 4 bases to trimming and J lost 0 bases, with 12 bases between them. The CDR3 length is 15 residues. CDR1 and CDR2 (germline): SGHRS, YFSETQ. CDR3 amino acids: CASSGATASTDTQYF. In DNA, the CDR3 is TGCGCCAGCAGCGGAGCGACAGCGAGCACAGATACGCAGTATTTT.

This clone was detected only once. The gene calls are TRBV6-5 and TRBJ1-2; TRBD1 agrees at 8 bases. There are 15 residues in the CDR3. The germline CDR1 and CDR2 sequences are MNHEY and SVGAGI. The V segment lost 7 bases and the J segment 4 bases; nucleotides outside the gene matches: 11. CDR3 in amino acids: CASTADRASFYGYTF. The CDR3 nucleotides are TGTGCCAGCACCGCGGACAGGGCTTCATTCTATGGCTACACCTTC.

V gene TRBV5-1 combines with J gene TRBJ1-3, with D possibly TRBD1 on 6 matching bases. The CDR3 loop spans 15 amino acids. Trimming stripped 4 bases from V and 0 bases from J, with 11 bases between. The germline gives CDR1 SGHRS, CDR2 YFSETQ. CDR3: CASSIQGSSGNTIYF. The DNA for the CDR3 is TGCGCCAGCAGCATCCAGGGGAGCTCTGGAAACACCATATATTTT.

V gene TRBV28 combines with J gene TRBJ2-7, with a weak D call TRBD2 (6 bases). Trimming shortened V by 5 bases and J by 4 bases, and 9 bases separated the two germline ends. Per the germline V gene, CDR1 is MDHEN and CDR2 is SYDVKM. This CDR3 has 12 residues. CDR3 in DNA: TGTGCCAGCAGTGGCGGGATGTACGAGCAGTACTTC. Protein: CASSGGMYEQYF.

The V gene is TRBV6-5, the J gene TRBJ2-3; 8 bases fit TRBD1. This CDR3 is 15 amino acids long. Germline lookup yields CDR1 MNHEY and CDR2 SVGAGI. The J segment lost 0 bases and the V segment lost 6 bases, leaving 5 bases of the junction unmatched. CDR3 sequence reads: CASRRQGISTDTQYF. The CDR3 DNA follows: TGTGCCAGCAGACGACAGGGGATTAGCACAGATACGCAGTATTTT.

This clone was counted between two and nine times. The chain recombines TRBV27 with TRBJ2-5; the D gene is possibly TRBD2 (5 bases). The V end lost 5 bases, the J end lost 1 base, and 8 bases lay between the germline ends. This CDR3 is 13 amino acids long. CDR1 and CDR2 from the germline V gene are MNHEY and SMNVEV (reference sequence). In DNA, the CDR3 is TGTGCCAGCAGTCCAACTAGCCAAGAGACCCAGTACTTC. This codes for CASSPTSQETQYF.

This rearrangement joins TRBV3-1 (or the pseudogene TRBV3-2) to TRBJ1-1; D is unresolved. The CDR3 has 15 amino acids. From germline, CDR1 is LGHDT and CDR2 YNNKEL (reference sequence). Trimming took 1 base from V and 0 from J, leaving 9 bases between them. The CDR3 is CASSQVGRMNTEAFF. The CDR3 DNA reads TGTGCCAGCAGCCAAGTTGGCCGAATGAACACTGAAGCTTTCTTT.

V usage is TRBV29-1 and J usage is TRBJ1-1; possibly TRBD1 for D (6 bases). The germline V and J ends were trimmed by 6 bases and 4 bases, with 18 bases remaining between them. Germline V gene data show CDR1 as SQVTM and CDR2 as ANQGSEA. The CDR3 spans 14 residues. The CDR3 is CSVALAGAGTEAFF. Here the CDR3 DNA reads TGCAGCGTCGCCTTAGCGGGGGCAGGCACTGAAGCTTTCTTT.

In its sample, this clone was seen once. The V gene is TRBV6-5, the J gene TRBJ1-5; possible D gene TRBD1, 5 bases. Germline V gene lookup returns CDR1 MNHEY and CDR2 SVGAGI. V dropped 6 bases and J dropped 0 bases, with 6 bases sitting between them. The CDR3 sequence is 13 residues long. Here the CDR3 DNA reads TGTGCCAGCAGCAGGGCTAGCAATCAGCCCCAGCATTTT. Protein: CASSRASNQPQHF.

The rearrangement joins TRBV20-1 to TRBJ2-3, with D perhaps TRBD1 (5 bases). Trimming pared 3 bases from V and 1 base from J, leaving 8 bases between. CDR3 length equals 13 residues. Germline V gene lookup returns CDR1 DFQATT and CDR2 SNEGSKA (reference sequence). DNA of the CDR3: TGCAGTGCTAGTGCAGGGCGCACAGATACGCAGTATTTT. Encoded protein: CSASAGRTDTQYF.

The V call is TRBV7-9, the J call TRBJ1-1, with D possibly TRBD1 on 6 matching bases. V lost 1 base, J lost 8 bases, and 8 bases lay in between. There are 12 residues in the CDR3. The germline gives CDR1 SEHNR, CDR2 FQNEAQ (reference sequence). The CDR3: CASSLGGQEAFF. DNA of the CDR3: TGTGCCAGCAGCTTAGGGGGACAAGAAGCTTTCTTT.

This chain connects TRBV4-3 to TRBJ2-3; 10 positions agree with TRBD2. The CDR3 extends over 16 amino acids. With 3 bases clipped from V and 6 bases from J, the junction kept 9 bases outside the gene matches. CDR1 and CDR2 (germline): LGHNA, YSLEER. CDR3 sequence reads: CASSHHPSGGADTQYF. The CDR3 DNA sequence: TGCGCCAGCAGCCACCACCCCAGCGGGGGGGCGGATACGCAGTATTTT.

This chain uses TRBV6-6 with TRBJ2-1; 10 bases map to TRBD1. V was pared by 10 bases and J by 7 bases, with 13 bases of the junction left unmatched. The CDR3 runs 15 residues. From germline, CDR1 is MNHNY and CDR2 SVGAGI (reference sequence). The CDR3 DNA reads TGTGCCATTCTTCCCACCGGGACAGGGGATAATGAGCAGTTCTTC. Translation gives CAILPTGTGDNEQFF.

The gene calls are TRBV6-6 and TRBJ1-5, with unresolved D. The CDR3 consists of 13 residues. CDR1 and CDR2 (germline): MNHNY, SVGAGI (reference sequence). V lost 6 bases, J lost 6 bases, and 12 bases lay in between. In DNA, the CDR3 is TGTGCCAGCAGAGACTTCCACGTTCAGCCCCAGCATTTT. Residues: CASRDFHVQPQHF.

The rearrangement uses TRBV10-3 and TRBJ2-1, with 7 bases identical to TRBD2. This CDR3 has 15 amino acids. CDR1 ENHRY and CDR2 SYGVKD come from the germline V gene. V was pared by 2 bases and J by 4 bases, with 5 bases of the junction left unmatched. CDR3 in DNA: TGTGCCATCAGTGAGGGGAGGGGCCAATACAATGAGCAGTTCTTC. It codes for CAISEGRGQYNEQFF.

The J gene is TRBJ2-7, the V gene TRBV6-5, with D hard to call. Trimming left V 7 bases short and J 5 bases short, with 21 bases between. Germline CDR1 is MNHEY and CDR2 is SVGAGI. This CDR3 is 15 amino acids long. Here the CDR3 reads CASIFRSVTIHEQYF. CDR3 sequence (DNA): TGTGCCAGCATCTTTCGGTCCGTTACTATCCACGAGCAGTACTTC.

The V and J genes are TRBV23-1 and TRBJ1-5; D may be TRBD1 (5 bases). TRBV23-1 is treated as an ORF (open reading frame) with a function not yet certain. This CDR3 is built from 19 residues. V lost 10 bases and J lost 0, with 28 bases in between. The CDR3 coding sequence is TGCGCCAACACTCCGGTCACGTCCAGGGTCCTGAATAGCAATCAGCCCCAGCATTTT. Translated, it gives CANTPVTSRVLNSNQPQHF.

This clone turned up a few times. CDR3 sequence reads: CASSPQGANTGELFF. CDR3 coding DNA: TGTGCCAGCAGCCCACAGGGGGCCAACACCGGGGAGCTGTTTTTT. This rearrangement joins TRBV7-6 to TRBJ2-2; TRBD1 agrees at 9 bases. CDR1 and CDR2 from the germline V gene are SGHVS and FNYEAQ. The CDR3 runs to 15 residues. Trimming at V came to 5 bases and at J to 2 bases, leaving 3 bases not matched to a gene.

The genes are TRBV13 and TRBJ2-5; the match to TRBD2 covers 13 bases. The CDR3 length is 16 residues. Trimming took 5 bases from V and 1 from J; bases not matched to a gene: 4. Germline V gives CDR1 PRHDT, CDR2 FYEKMQ (reference sequence). This chain's CDR3 is CASSLWTSGGQETQYF. The CDR3 DNA follows: TGTGCCAGCAGCCTCTGGACTAGCGGGGGCCAAGAGACCCAGTACTTC.

The chain is built from TRBV28 and TRBJ1-1; D is possibly TRBD1 (6 bases). The CDR3 is 14 residues long. Germline CDR1 MDHEN, CDR2 SYDVKM. V lost 6 bases and J lost 2, with 13 bases in between. CDR3 protein: CASRPQGRNTEAFF. The CDR3 DNA reads TGTGCCAGCAGACCCCAGGGGCGAAACACTGAAGCTTTCTTT.

V and J are TRBV11-3 and TRBJ1-1; D may be TRBD1 (5 bases). V dropped 1 base and J dropped 8 bases, with 14 bases sitting between them. This CDR3 has 14 amino acids. Germline V gene data show CDR1 as SGHNT and CDR2 as YENEEA. The CDR3 sequence is CASSLGWSGSEAFF. In nucleotides, the CDR3 is TGTGCCAGCAGCTTAGGATGGTCAGGGTCGGAAGCTTTCTTT.

The CDR3 region is CAWNREVNQPQHF. The CDR3 nucleotides read TGTGCCTGGAACAGGGAAGTCAATCAGCCCCAGCATTTT. The chain joins TRBV30 to TRBJ1-5; possibly TRBD1 for D (6 bases). Germline lookup yields CDR1 GTSNPN and CDR2 SVGIG (reference sequence). V shed 4 bases and J shed 3 bases, with 10 bases lying between them. CDR3 length equals 13 residues.

The CDR3 bases are TGTGCCAGCAGTGAAAGGACAGGGGAAGGGTACGAGCAGTACTTC. Protein product: CASSERTGEGYEQYF. J is TRBJ2-7 and V is TRBV6-1, with 9 bases aligning to TRBD1. CDR1 and CDR2 from the germline V gene are MNHNS and SASEGT. Trimming at V came to 2 bases and at J to 4 bases, leaving 6 bases not matched to a gene. The CDR3 is 15 residues long.

The genes are TRBV5-3 and TRBJ2-3; 7 bases align to TRBD1. TRBV5-3 is assigned to the ORF class and has an uncertain function. The CDR3 contains 15 residues. V was pared by 0 bases and J by 2 bases, with 3 bases of the junction left unmatched. CDR3 in amino acids: CARSLDRGITDTQYF. CDR3 DNA: TGTGCCAGAAGCTTGGACAGGGGAATCACAGATACGCAGTATTTT.

V gene TRBV6-2 or TRBV6-3 combines with J gene TRBJ1-1; D remains unclear. V was trimmed by 3 bases and J by 0 bases, leaving 8 bases between them. There are 14 residues in the CDR3. Germline V gives CDR1 MNHEY, CDR2 SVGEGT. DNA of the CDR3: TGTGCCAGCAGTTATGGCCCGATGAACACTGAAGCTTTCTTT. It is translated as CASSYGPMNTEAFF.

The V gene is TRBV19, the J gene TRBJ2-3, with 9 bases lining up with TRBD1. Germline-derived CDR1 and CDR2 are LNHDA and SQIVND (reference sequence). V lost 5 bases, J lost 8 bases, and 5 bases stayed unmatched. The CDR3 consists of 13 residues. CDR3 DNA sequence: TGTGCCAGTAGTCCACAGGGGGCAGGTACGCAGTATTTT. This translates into CASSPQGAGTQYF.

V and J are TRBV4-1 and TRBJ1-6, with 8 bases lining up with TRBD1. The CDR3 runs to 15 residues. V lost 0 bases, J lost 6 bases, and 1 base stayed unmatched. Germline CDR1 and CDR2: MGHRA and YSYEKL. CDR3 in amino acids: CASSQETGGNSPLHF. The CDR3 DNA reads as TGCGCCAGCAGCCAAGAAACAGGGGGTAATTCACCCCTCCACTTT.

The chain employs TRBV6-5 and TRBJ1-1; D may be TRBD1 (6 bases). CDR3 length equals 14 residues. V was cut by 6 bases and J by 12 bases, with 23 bases left in between. Germline loops: CDR1 MNHEY, CDR2 SVGAGI. CDR3 residues: CASSPQGAGSGTFF. The CDR3 bases are TGTGCCAGCAGCCCACAGGGTGCAGGTTCGGGTACTTTCTTT.

This clone was seen only a few times. The gene calls are TRBV29-1 and TRBJ2-7; 10 bases are a match to TRBD1. The V gene's germline CDR1 is SQVTM and CDR2 ANQGSEA. Losses at the gene ends were 7 bases for V and 3 bases for J; bases not matched to a gene: 6. The CDR3 contains 13 residues. The CDR3 sequence is CSATWTGGYEQYF. CDR3 in DNA: TGCAGCGCTACGTGGACAGGGGGCTACGAGCAGTACTTC.

This chain joins TRBV28 and TRBJ1-2, with a possible D match to TRBD1 (5 bases). Trimming removed 6 bases from V and 2 bases from J, with 19 bases in between. This CDR3 comprises 16 residues. Germline V gives CDR1 MDHEN, CDR2 SYDVKM. The CDR3 DNA reads as TGTGCCAGCAGCCCCCCGGGAGGGGTCCCCAACTATGGCTACACCTTC. This sequence encodes CASSPPGGVPNYGYTF.

The genes are TRBV5-1 and TRBJ2-2, with TRBD2 identical over 7 bases. This CDR3 comprises 14 residues. V was pared by 6 bases and J by 0 bases, with 2 bases of the junction left unmatched. Germline V gene lookup returns CDR1 SGHRS and CDR2 YFSETQ. The CDR3 loop is CASMGGANTGELFF. CDR3 nucleotide sequence: TGCGCCAGCATGGGAGGGGCGAACACCGGGGAGCTGTTTTTT.